This T cell receptor beta chain came from a study of Graves' ophthalmopathy and Graves' hyperthyroidism. Amplification targeted the TCR beta CDR3 regions, with RNA transcripts as the source material. HTBI-primed first-round RT-PCR preceded second-round multiplex PCR. TCRdb reprocessed the multiplex PCR reads with MiXCR, giving one entry per CDR3 protein. The table lists about 220,000 distinct CDR3 sequences, roughly 21% of them singletons. This clonotype was recorded at least ten times. This CDR3 region has 16 residues. Germline values: CDR1 MDHEN, CDR2 SYDVKM. J was trimmed by 6 bases and V by 2 bases; bases with no gene match: 9.

The source is a woman between 50 and 59 years old with Graves' ophthalmopathy. The chain recombines TRBV28 with TRBJ1-5; 8 positions match TRBD1. Sample: peripheral blood. The chain's CDR3 is CASSLRAGQGFQPQHF. The DNA of the CDR3 is TGTGCCAGCAGTTTAAGGGCAGGACAGGGTTTTCAGCCCCAGCATTTT.